These T cell receptor beta chains were read from a single sample in a study of T cell repertoires in cytomegalovirus infection. For these TCRs, the target antigens are not known. TCRdb re-analysed the reads in MiXCR, keeping a single row per CDR3 protein. This sample carries hundreds of thousands of distinct CDR3 sequences, 40% to 50% of them seen once, and the ten largest clones take approximately 40%. Sequenced material: cultured PBMCs, taken from culture after CMV antigen stimulation. These TCRs come from a human donor in good health (CMV status not recorded). Some clones in this sample may be carry-over from other donors' samples. CDR3s include the opening cysteine and the closing phenylalanine or tryptophan. The D gene is left open where the match is weak. Only some rows state a clone size, as once, few, many or a class for expanded clones.

j_call	clone_size	d_call	v_call	cdr3_aa	cdr3_nt
TRBJ1-2	few	-	TRBV5-5	CASSLSAGANYGYTF	TGTGCCAGCAGCTTGTCGGCAGGGGCTAACTATGGCTACACCTTC
TRBJ1-2	few	TRBD1	TRBV19	CASSIWGQNYYGYTF	TGTGCCAGTAGTATTTGGGGACAGAACTACTATGGCTACACCTTC
TRBJ2-7	-	TRBD1	TRBV20-1	CSARPRTGWDEQYF	TGCAGTGCTAGGCCCAGGACAGGTTGGGACGAGCAGTACTTC
TRBJ1-5	-	TRBD1	TRBV20-1	CSARSQTGVPNQPQHF	TGCAGTGCTAGATCGCAAACAGGGGTCCCGAATCAGCCCCAGCATTTT
TRBJ2-1	-	-	TRBV29-1	CSVDRWEQFF	TGCAGCGTTGATCGTTGGGAACAGTTCTTC
TRBJ1-6	-	-	TRBV12-3/TRBV12-4	CASSRTVINSPLHF	TGTGCCAGCAGCAGGACGGTAATAAATTCACCCCTCCACTTT
TRBJ1-2	-	TRBD1	TRBV20-1	CSASRDSDYGYTF	TGCAGTGCAAGCCGGGACAGTGACTATGGCTACACCTTC
TRBJ1-2	-	-	TRBV7-4	CASSIQVNYGYTF	TGTGCCAGCAGCATCCAGGTTAACTATGGCTACACCTTC
TRBJ2-5	few	-	TRBV24-1	CATSDSHGETQYF	TGTGCCACCAGTGACTCACATGGAGAGACCCAGTACTTC
TRBJ2-7	-	-	TRBV20-1	CSARDLGTPYF	TGCAGTGCTAGAGATCTAGGGACACCGTACTTC
TRBJ1-2	few	-	TRBV7-2	CASSPTTGGYTF	TGTGCCAGCAGCCCAACGACCGGCGGCTACACCTTC
TRBJ1-2	-	TRBD1	TRBV7-2	CASSQGQGLYGYTF	TGTGCCAGCAGCCAGGGACAGGGGCTGTATGGCTACACCTTC
TRBJ1-1	many	-	TRBV7-2	CASSRGIRTEAFF	TGTGCCAGCAGTAGGGGCATACGGACTGAAGCTTTCTTT
TRBJ2-5	-	TRBD2	TRBV28	CASRKRLAGRQETQYF	TGTGCCAGCAGGAAACGACTAGCGGGGAGACAAGAGACCCAGTACTTC
TRBJ1-2	-	TRBD1	TRBV15	CATSTHRDSSYTF	TGTGCCACCAGTACCCACCGGGACAGCAGCTACACCTTC
TRBJ2-1	-	TRBD2	TRBV12-3/TRBV12-4	CATAGTSYNHNEQFF	TGTGCCACCGCAGGGACTAGCTACAACCACAATGAGCAGTTCTTC
TRBJ2-3	-	TRBD2	TRBV27	CASSLRGGSYTQYF	TGTGCCAGCAGTTTACGTGGCGGGAGCTACACGCAGTATTTT
TRBJ2-5	-	TRBD1	TRBV11-2	CASSLHGQVQETQYF	TGTGCCAGCAGCTTACATGGACAGGTACAAGAGACCCAGTACTTC
TRBJ2-1	few	-	TRBV19	CASRARGFLHEQFF	TGTGCCAGTAGGGCGCGCGGGTTCCTCCATGAGCAGTTCTTC
TRBJ2-7	-	TRBD1	TRBV12-3/TRBV12-4	CATGTGVYEQYF	TGTGCCACCGGGACAGGGGTCTACGAGCAGTACTTC
TRBJ2-4	-	TRBD2	TRBV10-3	CAISETGTSGGSKAKNIQYF	TGTGCCATCAGTGAAACGGGGACTAGCGGGGGGTCCAAGGCCAAAAACATTCAGTACTTC
TRBJ2-3	once	-	TRBV9	CASSSRGGGLTDTQYF	TGTGCCAGCAGCTCACGGGGTGGTGGTCTCACAGATACGCAGTATTTT
TRBJ1-1	-	-	TRBV18	CASSPLEGEEAFF	TGTGCCAGCTCGCCCCTAGAGGGGGAGGAAGCTTTCTTT
TRBJ2-5	few	-	TRBV7-2	CASSPQGIGETQYF	TGTGCCAGCAGCCCCCAGGGGATTGGAGAGACCCAGTACTTC
TRBJ1-5	-	-	TRBV15	CATAGPRHQPQHF	TGTGCCACCGCGGGGCCAAGACATCAGCCCCAGCATTTT
TRBJ2-5	-	-	TRBV7-6	CASSLPRGSPGGETQYF	TGTGCCAGCAGCCTCCCTAGGGGGAGCCCTGGGGGAGAGACCCAGTACTTC
TRBJ2-3	few	TRBD2	TRBV2	CASRPPQGLSQTSGGTTDTQYF	TGTGCCAGCCGCCCCCCCCAGGGGCTATCACAAACTAGCGGGGGGACCACAGATACGCAGTATTTT
TRBJ2-1	many	-	TRBV7-6	CASSLAGSYNEQFF	TGTGCCAGCAGCTTAGCGGGTTCCTACAATGAGCAGTTCTTC
TRBJ2-3	-	TRBD1	TRBV20-1	CSASRGQIHTPDTQYF	TGCAGTGCTAGCAGGGGGCAAATACACACACCAGATACGCAGTATTTT
TRBJ2-7	once	-	TRBV28	CASSRIQGPISYEQYF	TGTGCCAGCAGTCGGATACAGGGCCCGATCTCCTACGAGCAGTACTTC
TRBJ2-1	few	-	TRBV7-9	CASSPYLDGYNEQFF	TGTGCCAGCAGCCCATACCTCGACGGGTACAATGAGCAGTTCTTC
TRBJ2-1	-	-	TRBV6-2/TRBV6-3	CASRPQGRPYNEQFF	TGTGCCAGCCGACCGCAGGGGCGACCCTACAATGAGCAGTTCTTC
TRBJ2-3	many	TRBD2	TRBV7-2	CASSLGAGGADTQYF	TGTGCCAGCAGCTTAGGGGCGGGAGGGGCGGATACGCAGTATTTT
TRBJ1-5	few	TRBD1	TRBV2	CASRGIAGQNQPQHF	TGTGCCAGCAGGGGTATCGCGGGACAGAATCAGCCCCAGCATTTT
TRBJ2-3	once	TRBD2	TRBV4-1	CASSPSGLAGVGDTQYF	TGCGCCAGCAGCCCCTCGGGACTAGCGGGAGTAGGAGATACGCAGTATTTT
TRBJ2-7	-	-	TRBV20-1	CSARGTVDEQYF	TGCAGTGCTAGAGGGACAGTCGACGAGCAGTACTTC
TRBJ1-4	-	-	TRBV7-6	CASSPRWGLATNEKLFF	TGTGCCAGCAGCCCAAGGTGGGGACTTGCAACTAATGAAAAACTGTTTTTT
TRBJ1-5	-	TRBD1	TRBV12-3/TRBV12-4	CASRPTGPGSNQPQHF	TGTGCCAGCAGGCCGACAGGGCCAGGTAGCAATCAGCCCCAGCATTTT
TRBJ2-3	-	-	TRBV7-2	CASSLDSPDTQYF	TGTGCCAGCAGCTTAGATAGCCCAGATACGCAGTATTTT
TRBJ2-3	-	-	TRBV20-1	CSARPTPASASTDTQYF	TGCAGTGCTAGACCTACCCCGGCGAGCGCTAGCACAGATACGCAGTATTTT
TRBJ2-5	-	-	TRBV4-2	CASSQEATDWEKETQYF	TGTGCCAGCAGCCAAGAGGCAACCGACTGGGAGAAAGAGACCCAGTACTTC
TRBJ2-5	-	TRBD2	TRBV12-3/TRBV12-4	CASTGGVGQTQYF	TGTGCCAGCACCGGGGGGGTTGGACAGACCCAGTACTTC
TRBJ1-2	-	-	TRBV19	CASSTGRRAYGYTF	TGTGCCAGTAGTACGGGACGACGAGCCTATGGCTACACCTTC
TRBJ1-5	few	-	TRBV6-8	CASSEGPGQGPNQPQHF	TGTGCCAGCAGCGAGGGGCCGGGACAAGGACCCAATCAGCCCCAGCATTTT
TRBJ2-7	few	-	TRBV6-1	CASSEAGRLGQYF	TGTGCCAGCAGTGAAGCCGGCAGGTTGGGGCAGTACTTC
TRBJ2-5	few	TRBD2	TRBV12-3/TRBV12-4	CASSSWGGPTETQYF	TGTGCCAGCAGTTCATGGGGAGGGCCCACAGAGACCCAGTACTTC
TRBJ2-1	few	-	TRBV7-2	CASSSIIAVNEQFF	TGTGCCAGCAGCTCGATTATAGCGGTCAATGAGCAGTTCTTC
TRBJ2-7	few	-	TRBV5-6	CASSSPDSRGGYEQYF	TGTGCCAGCAGCTCCCCGGACAGTAGGGGCGGATACGAGCAGTACTTC
TRBJ1-6	-	-	TRBV27	CASSLSWGGAGSSYNSPLHF	TGTGCCAGCAGTTTATCTTGGGGTGGGGCCGGGAGCTCCTATAATTCACCCCTCCACTTT
TRBJ2-3	-	TRBD2	TRBV6-1	CASSERASGGFLIGTDTQYF	TGTGCCAGCAGTGAACGAGCTAGCGGGGGCTTCCTTATAGGCACAGATACGCAGTATTTT
TRBJ2-7	few	-	TRBV12-5	CASGPGGNEQYF	TGTGCTAGTGGCCCCGGAGGGAACGAGCAGTACTTC
TRBJ2-7	-	-	TRBV18	CASSPESYEQYF	TGTGCCAGCTCACCCGAATCCTACGAGCAGTACTTC
TRBJ2-1	-	-	TRBV7-2	CASSLATRSEQFF	TGTGCCAGCAGCTTAGCTACTAGGTCTGAGCAGTTCTTC
TRBJ2-1	few	TRBD2	TRBV7-2	CASSFASGGVDEQFF	TGTGCCAGCAGCTTTGCTAGCGGGGGGGTCGATGAGCAGTTCTTC
TRBJ1-2	-	-	TRBV30	CAWRIPLAIANYGYTF	TGTGCCTGGAGAATCCCGTTGGCCATAGCTAACTATGGCTACACCTTC